The rows below give T cell receptor beta chains drawn from one sample of a study of beta chain features in type 1 diabetes. Measured with immunoSEQ multiplex PCR; TCRdb has only the in-frame clones, and not every one. The data hold 400,000 to 550,000 clones, with about an eighth observed a single time. Sequencing was carried out using naive CD4+ T cells from blood. All receptors come from a woman between 18 and 29 years old in good health. Both conserved end residues are part of each CDR3. The D gene is left open where the match is weak. Expanded clones get a size class; other rows say once, few or many, or leave the size out.

cdr3_aa cdr3_nt cdr3_length v_call clone_size d_call j_call
CASSPRFADNEQFF TGCGCCAGCAGCCCCCGTTTTGCCGACAATGAGCAGTTCTTC 14 TRBV4-3 - - TRBJ2-1
CASSFGGAGLGYTF TGTGCCAGCAGTTTTGGGGGGGCTGGTCTTGGCTACACCTTC 14 TRBV27 - - TRBJ1-2
CASSSLSKGGTGELFF TGTGCCAGCAGCTCCCTTTCGAAGGGTGGCACCGGGGAGCTGTTTTTT 16 TRBV7-9 few - TRBJ2-2
CASSTAYEQFF TGTGCCAGTAGTACCGCTTATGAGCAGTTCTTC 11 TRBV19 - - TRBJ2-1
CASSFTSYPPDTQYF TGTGCCAGCAGCTTCACTAGTTATCCACCAGATACGCAGTATTTT 15 TRBV7-2 few - TRBJ2-3
CASSGATSTDTQYF TGTGCCAGCAGCGGCGCTACTAGCACAGATACGCAGTATTTT 14 TRBV5-6 - - TRBJ2-3
CASSLFRQGGETQYF TGTGCCAGCAGCTTATTTCGACAGGGGGGAGAGACCCAGTACTTC 15 TRBV5-6 few TRBD1 TRBJ2-5
CASSPQSPLAGAGETQYF TGTGCCAGCTCACCACAGAGCCCTTTGGCGGGGGCCGGGGAGACCCAGTACTTC 18 TRBV18 - - TRBJ2-5
CSAPIQGPQYF TGCAGTGCTCCAATCCAAGGTCCGCAGTATTTT 11 TRBV20-1 - - TRBJ2-3
CASSLGRHGYTF TGCGCCAGCAGCTTGGGCAGGCATGGCTACACCTTC 12 TRBV5-1 few - TRBJ1-2
CASSQDLAVSYNEQFF TGCGCCAGCAGCCAAGATTTGGCTGTATCCTACAATGAGCAGTTCTTC 16 TRBV4-3 - - TRBJ2-1
CSAKRVNEQFF TGCAGTGCTAAACGGGTCAATGAGCAGTTCTTC 11 TRBV20-1 few - TRBJ2-1
CSVEGWDRYNEQFF TGCAGCGTTGAAGGGTGGGACAGGTACAATGAGCAGTTCTTC 14 TRBV29-1 few TRBD1 TRBJ2-1
CASSLRGPYETQYF TGTGCCAGCAGCTTGAGGGGACCCTACGAGACCCAGTACTTC 14 TRBV5-4 - - TRBJ2-5
CASSLVRTGRNEQFF TGTGCCAGCAGCTTAGTAAGGACAGGGAGGAATGAGCAGTTCTTC 15 TRBV11-2 - TRBD1 TRBJ2-1
CASSQEGARGNQETQYF TGCGCCAGCAGCCAAGAGGGGGCCAGGGGGAATCAAGAGACCCAGTACTTC 17 TRBV4-3 - TRBD1 TRBJ2-5
CASSLGGPATDTQYF TGTGCCAGCAGCTTAGGTGGACCGGCCACAGATACGCAGTATTTT 15 TRBV7-2 - - TRBJ2-3